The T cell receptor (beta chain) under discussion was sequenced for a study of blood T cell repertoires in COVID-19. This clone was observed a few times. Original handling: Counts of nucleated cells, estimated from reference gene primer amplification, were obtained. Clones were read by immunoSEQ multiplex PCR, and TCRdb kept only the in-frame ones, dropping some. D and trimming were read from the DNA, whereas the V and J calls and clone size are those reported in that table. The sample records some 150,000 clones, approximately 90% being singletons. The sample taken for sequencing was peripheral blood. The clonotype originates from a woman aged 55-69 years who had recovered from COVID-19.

The CDR3 DNA reads TGTGCCAGCTCCAATAACAGGGGAGAGACCCAGTACTTC. Residues: CASSNNRGETQYF. The gene calls are TRBV18 and TRBJ2-5, with 7 bases fitting TRBD1. The CDR3 runs 13 residues. Germline V gene sequence: CDR1 KGHSH, CDR2 LQKENI. V lost 6 bases to trimming and J lost 4 bases; unmatched junction nucleotides: 5. The full variable domain, completed using reference TRBV18 and TRBJ2-5, is NAGVMQNPRHLVRRRGQEARLRCSPMKGHSHVYWYRQLPEEGLKFMVYLQKENIIDESGMPKERFSAEFPKEGPSILRIQQVVRGDSAAYFCASSNNRGETQYFGPGTRLLVL.